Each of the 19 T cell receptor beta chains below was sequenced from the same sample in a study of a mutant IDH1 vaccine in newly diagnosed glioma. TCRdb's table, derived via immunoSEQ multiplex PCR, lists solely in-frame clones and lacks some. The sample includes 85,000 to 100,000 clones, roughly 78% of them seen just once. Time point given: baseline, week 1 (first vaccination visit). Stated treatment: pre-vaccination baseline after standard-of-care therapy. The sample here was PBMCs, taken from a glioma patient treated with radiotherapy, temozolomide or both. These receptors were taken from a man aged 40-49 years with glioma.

The CDR3 reads CASSFSSTWDNEQFF. CDR3 DNA: TGTGCCAGCAGCTTCTCCTCAACTTGGGACAATGAGCAGTTCTTC. V is TRBV5-6 and J is TRBJ2-1; D not certain. The CDR3 length is 15 residues. The germline gives CDR1 SGHDT, CDR2 YYEEEE. V lost 2 bases and J 5 bases, leaving 14 bases between the germline ends.

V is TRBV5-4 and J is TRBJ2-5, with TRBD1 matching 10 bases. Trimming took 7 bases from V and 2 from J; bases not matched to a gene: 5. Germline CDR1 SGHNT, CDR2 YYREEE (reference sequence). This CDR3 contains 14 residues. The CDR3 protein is CASGDRGGQETQYF. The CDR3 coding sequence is TGTGCCAGCGGGGACAGGGGAGGGCAAGAGACCCAGTACTTC.

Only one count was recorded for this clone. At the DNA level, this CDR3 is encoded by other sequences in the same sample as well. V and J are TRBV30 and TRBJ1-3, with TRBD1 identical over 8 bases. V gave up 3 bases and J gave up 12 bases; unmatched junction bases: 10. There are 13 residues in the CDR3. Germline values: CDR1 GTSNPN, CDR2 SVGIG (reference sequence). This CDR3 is CAWSEDDRGGIYF. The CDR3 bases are TGTGCCTGGAGCGAAGATGACAGGGGAGGCATATATTTT.

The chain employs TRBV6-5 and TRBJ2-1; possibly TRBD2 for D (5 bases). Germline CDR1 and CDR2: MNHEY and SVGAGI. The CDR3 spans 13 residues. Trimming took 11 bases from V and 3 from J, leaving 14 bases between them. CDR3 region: CAHASGLYNEQFF. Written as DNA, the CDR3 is TGTGCCCATGCGAGCGGACTCTACAATGAGCAGTTCTTC.

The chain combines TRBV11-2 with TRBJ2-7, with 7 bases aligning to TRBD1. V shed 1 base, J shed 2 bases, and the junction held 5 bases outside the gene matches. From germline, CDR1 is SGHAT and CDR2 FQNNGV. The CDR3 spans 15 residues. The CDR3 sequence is CASSLVGDRAYEQYF. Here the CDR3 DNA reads TGTGCCAGCAGCTTAGTTGGGGACAGAGCCTACGAGCAGTACTTC.

The CDR3 nucleotides read TGTGCCAGCAGCTTTGGTACCGGACCGCTGCCGTACGAGCAGTACTTC. Translated: CASSFGTGPLPYEQYF. This chain links TRBV7-9 with TRBJ2-7; D call uncertain. V was pared by 3 bases and J by 4 bases, with 19 bases between. CDR3 length: 16 residues. In germline, CDR1 is SEHNR, CDR2 FQNEAQ (reference sequence).

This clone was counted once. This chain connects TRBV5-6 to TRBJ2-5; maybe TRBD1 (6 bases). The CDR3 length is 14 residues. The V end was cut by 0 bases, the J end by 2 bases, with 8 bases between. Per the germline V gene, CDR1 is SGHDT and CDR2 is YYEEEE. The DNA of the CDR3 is TGTGCCAGCAGCTTGGTGGACAGTCAAGAGACCCAGTACTTC. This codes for CASSLVDSQETQYF. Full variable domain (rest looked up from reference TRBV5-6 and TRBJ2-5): DAGVTQSPTHLIKTRGQQVTLRCSPKSGHDTVSWYQQALGQGPQFIFQYYEEEERQRGNFPDRFSGHQFPNYSSELNVNALLLGDSALYLCASSLVDSQETQYFGPGTRLLVL.

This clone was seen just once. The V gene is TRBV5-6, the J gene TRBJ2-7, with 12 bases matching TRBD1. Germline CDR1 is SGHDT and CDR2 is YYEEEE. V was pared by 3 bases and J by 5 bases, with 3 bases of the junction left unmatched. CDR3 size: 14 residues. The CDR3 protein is CASSSGTGGHEQYF. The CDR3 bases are TGTGCCAGCAGCTCCGGGACAGGGGGCCACGAGCAGTACTTC. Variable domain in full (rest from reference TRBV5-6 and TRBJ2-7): DAGVTQSPTHLIKTRGQQVTLRCSPKSGHDTVSWYQQALGQGPQFIFQYYEEEERQRGNFPDRFSGHQFPNYSSELNVNALLLGDSALYLCASSSGTGGHEQYFGPGTRLTVT.

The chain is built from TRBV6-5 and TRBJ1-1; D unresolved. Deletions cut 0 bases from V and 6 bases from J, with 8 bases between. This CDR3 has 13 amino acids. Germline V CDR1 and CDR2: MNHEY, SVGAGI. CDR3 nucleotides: TGTGCCAGCAGTTACTCTTGGGTTGCTGAAGCTTTCTTT. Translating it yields CASSYSWVAEAFF.

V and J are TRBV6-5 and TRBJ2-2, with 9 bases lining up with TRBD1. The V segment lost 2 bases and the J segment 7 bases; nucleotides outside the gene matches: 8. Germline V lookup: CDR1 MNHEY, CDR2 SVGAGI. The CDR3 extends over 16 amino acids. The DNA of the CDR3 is TGTGCCAGCAGTTACCTACAGGGGGCTGGGGTCGGGGAGCTGTTTTTT. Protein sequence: CASSYLQGAGVGELFF.

CDR3 region: CASSISLQTEAFF. The CDR3 DNA follows: TGTGCCAGCAGTATATCTCTCCAGACTGAAGCTTTCTTT. This chain links TRBV6-4 with TRBJ1-1; D unresolved. This CDR3 region has 13 residues. With 5 bases removed from V and 5 bases from J, the gap between germline ends came to 12 bases. Per the germline V gene, CDR1 is MRHNA and CDR2 is SNTAGT.

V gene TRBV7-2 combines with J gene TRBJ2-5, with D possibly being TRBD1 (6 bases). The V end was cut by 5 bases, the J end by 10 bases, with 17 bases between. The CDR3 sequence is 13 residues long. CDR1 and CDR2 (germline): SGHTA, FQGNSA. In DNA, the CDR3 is TGTGCCAGCAGCCCCCGACCCCCAGGGGACCAGTACTTC. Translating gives CASSPRPPGDQYF.

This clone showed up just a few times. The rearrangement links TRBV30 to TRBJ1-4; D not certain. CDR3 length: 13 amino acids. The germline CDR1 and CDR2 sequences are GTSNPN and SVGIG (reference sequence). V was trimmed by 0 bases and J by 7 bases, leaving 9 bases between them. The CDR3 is CAWSVPNREKLFF. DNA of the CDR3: TGTGCCTGGAGTGTACCGAACCGTGAAAAACTGTTTTTT. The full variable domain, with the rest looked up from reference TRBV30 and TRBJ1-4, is SQTIHQWPATLVQPVGSPLSLECTVEGTSNPNLYWYRQAAGRGLQLLFYSVGIGQISSEVPQNLSASRPQDRQFILSSKKLLLSDSGFYLCAWSVPNREKLFFGSGTQLSVL.

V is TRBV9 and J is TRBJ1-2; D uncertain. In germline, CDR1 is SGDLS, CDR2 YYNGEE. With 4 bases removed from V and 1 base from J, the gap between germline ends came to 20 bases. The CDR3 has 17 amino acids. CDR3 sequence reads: CASSSGLSGLDNYGYTF. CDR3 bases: TGTGCCAGCAGCTCTGGACTTTCCGGACTCGATAACTATGGCTACACCTTC.

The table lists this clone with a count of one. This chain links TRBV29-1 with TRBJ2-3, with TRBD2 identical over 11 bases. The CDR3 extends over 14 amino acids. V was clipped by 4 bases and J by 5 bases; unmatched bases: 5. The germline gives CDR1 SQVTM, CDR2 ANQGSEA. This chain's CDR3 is CSVGSGGAGDTQYF. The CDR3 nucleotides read TGCAGCGTTGGTAGCGGGGGGGCCGGAGATACGCAGTATTTT.

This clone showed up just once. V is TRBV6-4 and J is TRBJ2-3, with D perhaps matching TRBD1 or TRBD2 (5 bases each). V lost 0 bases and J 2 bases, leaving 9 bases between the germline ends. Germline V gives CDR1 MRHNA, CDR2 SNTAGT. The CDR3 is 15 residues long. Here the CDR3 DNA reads TGTGCCAGCAGTGACTCGGGGGTTCCCACAGATACGCAGTATTTT. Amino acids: CASSDSGVPTDTQYF.

CDR3 DNA sequence: TGTGCCAGCAGCAAAGTGGTCCGGAGCAGTAATTCACCCCTCCACTTT. Its translation is CASSKVVRSSNSPLHF. This rearrangement joins TRBV21-1 to TRBJ1-6. TRBV21-1 is marked as a pseudogene. The CDR3 runs 16 residues.

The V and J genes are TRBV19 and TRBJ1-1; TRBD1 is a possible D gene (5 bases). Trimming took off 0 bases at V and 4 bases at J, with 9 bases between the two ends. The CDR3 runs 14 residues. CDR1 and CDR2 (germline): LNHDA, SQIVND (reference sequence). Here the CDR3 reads CASSIDRVGTEAFF. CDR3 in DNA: TGTGCCAGTAGTATAGACAGGGTGGGCACTGAAGCTTTCTTT.

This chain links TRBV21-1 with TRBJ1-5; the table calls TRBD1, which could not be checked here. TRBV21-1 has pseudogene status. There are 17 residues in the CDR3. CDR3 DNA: TGTGCCAGCACCCTCTTGAGGGGGACAGGGAAGGGTCAGCCCCAGCATTTT. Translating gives CASTLLRGTGKGQPQHF.